Following are 8 T cell receptor beta chains from one sample sequenced in a study of blood T cell repertoires in COVID-19. Here immunoSEQ multiplex PCR was the method, and the copy in TCRdb shows in-frame clones only, minus some. This sample has around 200,000 clones, with approximately 81% found just once. The material sequenced was peripheral blood. Source of these receptors: an elderly woman with acute or convalescent COVID-19.

CDR3 nucleotides: TGCGCCATAGGGAGAACCGGGGAGCTGTTTTTT. It translates to CAIGRTGELFF. The chain links TRBV23-1 to TRBJ2-2; a weak D match, TRBD2 (5 bases). TRBV23-1 is designated an ORF whose function remains uncertain. CDR3 length: 11 residues. Trimming took 10 bases from V and 5 from J, leaving 8 bases between them.

The chain couples TRBV19 to TRBJ2-2; 8 bases map to TRBD2. J lost 1 base, V lost 3 bases, and 7 bases had no gene match. In germline, CDR1 is LNHDA, CDR2 SQIVND (reference sequence). CDR3 size: 17 residues. The CDR3 sequence: CASSIPLSGGNTGELFF. The CDR3 nucleotides are TGTGCCAGTAGTATCCCCCTAAGCGGGGGGAACACCGGGGAGCTGTTTTTT.

The table lists this clone with a few counts. At the DNA level, this CDR3 is encoded by other sequences in the same sample as well. The chain combines TRBV6-4 with TRBJ2-3; 8 bases line up with TRBD1. This CDR3 has 14 residues. The germline gives CDR1 MRHNA, CDR2 SNTAGT. V dropped 6 bases and J dropped 1; count of bases not matched to a gene: 3. CDR3 region: CASSGQGGTDTQYF. For the CDR3, the DNA is TGTGCCAGCAGCGGACAGGGCGGCACAGATACGCAGTATTTT.

The chain uses TRBV25-1 and TRBJ1-6, with 7 nucleotides matching TRBD1. The CDR3 covers 15 residues. Per germline, CDR1 MGHDK and CDR2 SYGVNS. Trimming at V came to 6 bases and at J to 5 bases, leaving 7 bases not matched to a gene. CDR3 protein: CASRTGERNNSPLHF. The CDR3 coding sequence is TGTGCCAGCAGAACAGGGGAGAGGAATAATTCACCCCTCCACTTT.

The chain recombines TRBV5-1 with TRBJ2-5; tentative D call: TRBD1 (7 bases). The V gene lost 2 bases and the J gene lost 5 bases, with 13 bases spanning the gap. CDR3 length equals 14 residues. Germline loops: CDR1 SGHRS, CDR2 YFSETQ. The CDR3 DNA is TGCGCCAGCAGCTTAGACAGGGCGGGGGAGACCCAGTACTTC. Protein product: CASSLDRAGETQYF.

The CDR3 coding sequence is TGTGCCAGCAGCGTAGATCCCGGGGGGGAGGGTTCAGGCTACACCTTC. It specifies CASSVDPGGEGSGYTF. The rearrangement links TRBV9 to TRBJ1-2; D might be TRBD1 (5 bases). The V gene's germline CDR1 is SGDLS and CDR2 YYNGEE. V was cut by 0 bases and J by 8 bases, with 20 bases left in between. The CDR3 sequence is 16 residues long.

The chain combines TRBV6-5 with TRBJ1-1, with D possibly being TRBD1 (5 bases). With 1 base removed from V and 10 bases from J, the gap between germline ends came to 13 bases. Germline V CDR1 and CDR2: MNHEY, SVGAGI. This CDR3 has 13 residues. The DNA for the CDR3 is TGTGCCAGCAGTTACTTAGGAAACGGGGGAGCTTTCTTT. Translated, it gives CASSYLGNGGAFF.

This clone occurred a few times. V gene TRBV6-1 combines with J gene TRBJ2-7, with TRBD2 matching over 7 bases. With 6 bases clipped from V and 3 bases from J, the junction kept 8 bases outside the gene matches. The CDR3 consists of 14 residues. Germline V gene sequence: CDR1 MNHNS, CDR2 SASEGT. CDR3 DNA sequence: TGTGCCAGCAGGCACCGGGGGAGGGTCTACGAGCAGTACTTC. Translation gives CASRHRGRVYEQYF.